The 18 T cell receptor beta chains below come from one sample, sequenced in a study of cytomegalovirus exposure and HLA in healthy donors. PCR employed 60 Vbeta and 13 Jbeta primers. Profiling relied on immunoSEQ multiplex PCR, and the TCRdb table lists in-frame clones only, not all of them. Among about 160,000 clones listed, roughly 87% were seen once. The source material was PBMCs. Receptor source: a woman in her twenties or thirties in good health and CMV-seronegative.

This sequence joins TRBV4-1 and TRBJ2-2; 11 bases are shared with TRBD1. V lost 2 bases and J lost 3; bases outside the gene matches: 8. The germline CDR1 and CDR2 sequences are MGHRA and YSYEKL. CDR3 length: 18 residues. The CDR3 nucleotides read TGCGCCAGCAGCCAAAGAATCCCGGGACAGGGGGACACCGGGGAGCTGTTTTTT. Translated, it gives CASSQRIPGQGDTGELFF.

The chain recombines TRBV7-9 with TRBJ1-2; 7 nucleotides agree with TRBD1. The germline gives CDR1 SEHNR, CDR2 FQNEAQ (reference sequence). The CDR3 runs 17 residues. The V segment lost 5 bases and the J segment 4 bases; nucleotides outside the gene matches: 16. Written as DNA, the CDR3 is TGTGCCAGCAGCCAACCGAAGGACAGGAACCCCTCCTATGGCTACACCTTC. It yields the protein CASSQPKDRNPSYGYTF.

This clone has only one observation. The V gene is TRBV30, the J gene TRBJ2-5; weak D call: TRBD1 (6 bases). CDR1 is GTSNPN and CDR2 is SVGIG in the germline V gene (reference sequence). Deletions cut 0 bases from V and 2 bases from J, with 10 bases between. There are 14 residues in the CDR3. CDR3 sequence reads: CAWSVPQGQETQYF. For the CDR3, the DNA is TGTGCCTGGAGTGTGCCACAGGGTCAAGAGACCCAGTACTTC.

The chain has TRBV21-1 and TRBJ1-6. TRBV21-1 is labeled a pseudogene. The CDR3 consists of 16 residues. This CDR3 reads CASSRRGHLNNSPLHF. CDR3 bases: TGTGCCAGCAGCAGGAGGGGCCACTTAAATAATTCACCCCTCCACTTT.

The chain is built from TRBV6-6 and TRBJ1-5; possibly TRBD1 for D (6 bases). The germline V and J ends were trimmed by 7 bases and 5 bases, with 9 bases remaining between them. The CDR3 sequence is 12 residues long. Germline V gene data show CDR1 as MNHNY and CDR2 as SVGAGI (reference sequence). CDR3 amino acids: CASKGGDQPQHF. CDR3 nucleotide sequence: TGTGCCAGCAAGGGGGGGGATCAGCCCCAGCATTTT.

This rearrangement joins TRBV4-3 to TRBJ2-1, with 10 bases aligning to TRBD2. The CDR3 extends over 21 amino acids. V dropped 3 bases and J dropped 5; count of bases not matched to a gene: 22. CDR1 and CDR2 (germline): LGHNA, YSLEER. CDR3 region: CASSHRHFSGGAVGNHNEQFF. CDR3 sequence (DNA): TGCGCCAGCAGCCACCGACACTTCAGCGGGGGGGCGGTCGGTAATCACAATGAGCAGTTCTTC.

The chain carries TRBV6-4 and TRBJ2-1, with 7 bases aligning to TRBD1. Germline values: CDR1 MRHNA, CDR2 SNTAGT. The CDR3 extends over 17 amino acids. V was pared by 3 bases and J by 3 bases, with 11 bases of the junction left unmatched. The CDR3 protein is CASSEYGTGVGYNEQFF. Here the CDR3 DNA reads TGTGCCAGCAGTGAGTACGGAACAGGGGTCGGCTACAATGAGCAGTTCTTC.

This chain joins TRBV4-2 and TRBJ2-7; 7 bases agree with TRBD1. Germline V gene lookup returns CDR1 LGHNA and CDR2 YNFKEQ. This CDR3 region has 15 residues. The V gene end was trimmed by 0 bases and the J gene end by 3 bases; junction bases not matched to a gene: 5. CDR3 in DNA: TGTGCCAGCAGCCAAGATATGGCAGGGGGCTACGAGCAGTACTTC. Translated: CASSQDMAGGYEQYF.

V gene TRBV6-6 combines with J gene TRBJ2-5; perhaps TRBD1 as D (6 bases). The CDR3 contains 13 residues. Trimming shortened V by 4 bases and J by 4 bases, and 10 bases separated the two germline ends. Germline CDR1 and CDR2: MNHNY and SVGAGI (reference sequence). The CDR3 protein is CASSFVGGETQYF. Here the CDR3 DNA reads TGTGCCAGCAGTTTCGTAGGGGGAGAGACCCAGTACTTC.

V usage is TRBV19 and J usage is TRBJ1-2; TRBD1 might be the D (5 bases). Trimming stripped 3 bases from V and 9 bases from J, with 11 bases between. Germline CDR1 LNHDA, CDR2 SQIVND (reference sequence). The CDR3 length is 12 residues. CDR3 sequence reads: CASSILGGSYTF. CDR3 DNA: TGTGCCAGTAGTATTCTCGGGGGTAGCTACACCTTC.

This rearrangement joins TRBV10-3 to TRBJ2-5, with 7 bases lining up with TRBD1. Judging by the DNA end, TRBJ2-7 fits better; the J call may be wrong. The CDR3 spans 16 residues. The germline gives CDR1 ENHRY, CDR2 SYGVKD. DNA for the CDR3: TGTGCCATCGCGACCTCAGACAGGGATGACTTCTACGAGCAGTACTTC. Protein product: CAIATSDRDDFYEQYF.

This rearrangement joins TRBV27 to TRBJ2-7; TRBD1 matches 8 bases. The CDR3 consists of 13 residues. Germline-derived CDR1 and CDR2 are MNHEY and SMNVEV (reference sequence). Trimming at V came to 4 bases and at J to 7 bases, leaving 6 bases not matched to a gene. CDR3 loop: CASSSTGGREQYF. The DNA for the CDR3 is TGTGCCAGCAGTTCAACAGGGGGTAGGGAGCAGTACTTC.

V is TRBV27 and J is TRBJ1-1; TRBD1 is a possible D gene (6 bases). V lost 7 bases, J lost 0 bases, and 9 bases lay in between. CDR1 is MNHEY and CDR2 is SMNVEV in the germline V gene (reference sequence). The length of the CDR3 is 13 residues. CDR3 loop: CASNGTLNTEAFF. The DNA for the CDR3 is TGTGCCAGCAACGGGACACTGAACACTGAAGCTTTCTTT.

The DNA for the CDR3 is TGTGCCAGTAGACGCGGGACAGTTAACTATGGCTACACCTTC. Amino acids: CASRRGTVNYGYTF. This chain joins TRBV19 and TRBJ1-2; 7 nucleotides agree with TRBD1. The CDR3 is 14 amino acids. The V and J ends lost 6 bases and 1 base, in that order; junction bases with no gene match: 5. The germline V gene encodes CDR1 LNHDA and CDR2 SQIVND (reference sequence).

The gene calls are TRBV19 and TRBJ2-3; D is unclear. The CDR3 covers 15 residues. Trimming pared 6 bases from V and 0 bases from J, leaving 13 bases between. In germline, CDR1 is LNHDA, CDR2 SQIVND (reference sequence). The CDR3, as DNA: TGTGCCAGTAGCCTTGGGCAGGATAGCACAGATACGCAGTATTTT. Amino acid sequence: CASSLGQDSTDTQYF.

There are a few counts of this clone. The chain links TRBV19 to TRBJ1-5, with 9 bases that match TRBD1. With 2 bases clipped from V and 7 bases from J, the junction kept 12 bases outside the gene matches. Germline V gene lookup returns CDR1 LNHDA and CDR2 SQIVND (reference sequence). There are 17 residues in the CDR3. The CDR3 sequence: CASSISQGDRGIQPQHF. The CDR3 DNA reads as TGTGCCAGTAGTATAAGCCAGGGAGACAGGGGGATACAGCCCCAGCATTTT.

This clone occurred once. The chain is built from TRBV4-2 and TRBJ2-5; D uncertain. TRBJ2-7 matches the DNA end more closely, so the J call is doubtful. There are 12 residues in the CDR3. Germline CDR1 is LGHNA and CDR2 is YNFKEQ. Written as DNA, the CDR3 is TGTGCCAGCAGCCACATCAACTACGAGCAGTACTTC. This gives the protein CASSHINYEQYF.

The J gene is TRBJ1-2, the V gene TRBV7-6, with 8 bases aligning to TRBD1. The CDR3 consists of 15 residues. Germline values: CDR1 SGHVS, CDR2 FNYEAQ. With V trimmed by 5 bases and J by 14 bases, 19 bases remained unmatched. In nucleotides, the CDR3 is TGTGCCAGCAGCCCCCACACCGGGACAGGCAAATTTGAGACCTTC. Translated, it gives CASSPHTGTGKFETF.